This T cell receptor (beta chain) is from a study of cytomegalovirus exposure and HLA in healthy donors. In nominal health when sampled, donors likely had unrecorded immune exposures nonetheless. Both 60 Vbeta primers and 13 Jbeta primers went into the PCR. Generated by immunoSEQ multiplex PCR, the TCRdb table keeps only in-frame clones and is missing some. Of some 76,000 clones in the sample, about four fifths are singletons; the top ten hold about 2.4%. Germline assignment: CDR1 SGHNT and CDR2 YYREEE (reference sequence). The V segment lost 0 bases and the J segment 2 bases; nucleotides outside the gene matches: 10. The CDR3 has 17 residues. A word on this clone: Its antigen remains unidentified.

Regarding the study as a whole: Later work associated fewer than 20,000 TCR beta sequences with HLA alleles at 0.05 false discovery rate.

This TCR was recovered from a woman aged 45 to 65 in good health and CMV-seronegative. The sample comprised PBMCs. V is TRBV5-4 and J is TRBJ1-2, with 7 positions matching TRBD1. The CDR3 is CASSLGTGLIRNYGYTF. For the CDR3, the DNA is TGTGCCAGCAGCTTGGGGACAGGCCTAATTCGGAACTATGGCTACACCTTC. Looking up the rest from reference TRBV5-4 and TRBJ1-2 gives the full variable domain: ETGVTQSPTHLIKTRGQQVTLRCSSQSGHNTVSWYQQALGQGPQFIFQYYREEENGRGNFPPRFSGLQFPNYSSELNVNALELDDSALYLCASSLGTGLIRNYGYTFGSGTRLTVV.